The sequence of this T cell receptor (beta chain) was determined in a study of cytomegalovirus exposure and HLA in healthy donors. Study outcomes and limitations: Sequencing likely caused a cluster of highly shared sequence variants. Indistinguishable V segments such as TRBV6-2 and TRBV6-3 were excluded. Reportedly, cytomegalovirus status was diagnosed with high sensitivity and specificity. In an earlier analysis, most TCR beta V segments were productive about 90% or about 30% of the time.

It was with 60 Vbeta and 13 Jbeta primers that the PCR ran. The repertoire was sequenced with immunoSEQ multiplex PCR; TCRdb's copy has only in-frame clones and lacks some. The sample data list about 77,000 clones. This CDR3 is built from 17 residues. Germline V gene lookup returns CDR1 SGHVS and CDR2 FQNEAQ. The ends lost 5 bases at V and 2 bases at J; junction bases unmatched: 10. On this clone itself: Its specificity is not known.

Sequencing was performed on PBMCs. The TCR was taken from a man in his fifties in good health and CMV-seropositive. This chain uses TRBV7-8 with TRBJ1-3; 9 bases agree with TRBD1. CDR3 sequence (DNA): TGTGCCAGCAGCCCAGGACAGGGGAGCTCAACTGGAAACACCATATATTTT. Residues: CASSPGQGSSTGNTIYF.